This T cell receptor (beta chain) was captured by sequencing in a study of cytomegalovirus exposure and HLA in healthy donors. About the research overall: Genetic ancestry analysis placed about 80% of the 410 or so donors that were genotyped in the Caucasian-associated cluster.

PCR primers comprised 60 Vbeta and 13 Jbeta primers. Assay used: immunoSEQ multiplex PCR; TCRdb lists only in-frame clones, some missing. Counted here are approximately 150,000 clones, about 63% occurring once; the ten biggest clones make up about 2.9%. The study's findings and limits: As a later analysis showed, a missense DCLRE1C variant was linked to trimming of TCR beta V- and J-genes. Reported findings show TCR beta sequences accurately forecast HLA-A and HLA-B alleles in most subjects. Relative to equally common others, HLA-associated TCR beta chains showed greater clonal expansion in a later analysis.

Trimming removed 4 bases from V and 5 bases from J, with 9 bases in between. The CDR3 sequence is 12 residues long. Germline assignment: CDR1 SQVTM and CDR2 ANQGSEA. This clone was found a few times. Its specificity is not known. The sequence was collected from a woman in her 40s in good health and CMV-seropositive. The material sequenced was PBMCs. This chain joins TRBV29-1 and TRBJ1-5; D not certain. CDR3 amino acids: CSVGDADQPQHF. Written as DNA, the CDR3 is TGCAGCGTTGGTGACGCGGATCAGCCCCAGCATTTT.